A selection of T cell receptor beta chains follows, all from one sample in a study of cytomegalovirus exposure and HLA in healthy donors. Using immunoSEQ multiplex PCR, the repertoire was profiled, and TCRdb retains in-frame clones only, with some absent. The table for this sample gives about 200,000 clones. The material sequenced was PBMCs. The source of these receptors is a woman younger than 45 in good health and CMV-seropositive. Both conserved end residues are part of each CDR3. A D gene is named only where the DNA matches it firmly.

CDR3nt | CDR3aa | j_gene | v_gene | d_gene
TGTGCCAGCAGCTTAGTGGTCGGGGGGCTGAACACTGAAGCTTTCTTT | CASSLVVGGLNTEAFF | TRBJ1-1 | TRBV7-8 | -
TGTGCCAGCAGCCAAAGGGAGAGGGTTTCGGGCTATGGCTACACCTTC | CASSQRERVSGYGYTF | TRBJ1-2 | TRBV4-2 | -
TGTGCCAGCAGCTTGACCACAGGGAGCAATCAGCCCCAGCATTTT | CASSLTTGSNQPQHF | TRBJ1-5 | TRBV5-6 | -
TGTGCCAGCAGCTTAGGCCAGGACAGCCTGTCTGAAGCTTTCTTT | CASSLGQDSLSEAFF | TRBJ1-1 | TRBV13 | -
TGTGCCAGCAGCTTAGCAGGGGGGGTCGGTGGCTACACCTTC | CASSLAGGVGGYTF | TRBJ1-2 | TRBV7-2 | -
TGCGCCAGCAGCTTGGCGGCTAGCGGGAGCACAGATACGCAGTATTTT | CASSLAASGSTDTQYF | TRBJ2-3 | TRBV5-1 | TRBD2
TGCGCCAGCAGCCCCGGCCAAGAGACCCAGTACTTC | CASSPGQETQYF | TRBJ2-5 | TRBV5-1 | -
TGTGCCAGCTCACCGTCCGCGGGGGGTTCCACAGATACGCAGTATTTT | CASSPSAGGSTDTQYF | TRBJ2-3 | TRBV18 | TRBD2
TGTGCCAGCAGTTCCCGTGGAACAGGTGGCACCGGGGAGCTGTTTTTT | CASSSRGTGGTGELFF | TRBJ2-2 | TRBV28 | -
TGTGCCAGCAGCTTAGGTGAAAGGGGGCGGATAAACACTGAAGCTTTCTTT | CASSLGERGRINTEAFF | TRBJ1-1 | TRBV7-2 | TRBD1
TGTGCCAGCAGCTTCAGGCCGGGAGCTTACAATGAGCAGTTCTTC | CASSFRPGAYNEQFF | TRBJ2-1 | TRBV5-6 | -
TGTGCCATCAGTGAGTCAACGGGATCTAACACTGAAGCTTTCTTT | CAISESTGSNTEAFF | TRBJ1-1 | TRBV10-3 | -
TGTGCCAGCTCCGGTCTCGGGGGATACAATGAGCAGTTCTTC | CASSGLGGYNEQFF | TRBJ2-1 | TRBV18 | -
TGTGCCAGCAGTAAAGGAAGGGGTACTCGGTATGGCTACACCTTC | CASSKGRGTRYGYTF | TRBJ1-2 | TRBV27 | -
TGTGCCTGGAACCCGGGGGGCAGCCCCTTGAAAGGCTACACCTTC | CAWNPGGSPLKGYTF | TRBJ1-2 | TRBV30 | -
TGCGCCAGCGATCCTGGGACAGGTACACACAATGAGCAGTTCTTC | CASDPGTGTHNEQFF | TRBJ2-1 | TRBV5-1 | TRBD1
TGTGCCACCAGCAGAGGTCCAGGGTCTTCCTACGAGCAGTACTTC | CATSRGPGSSYEQYF | TRBJ2-7 | TRBV15 | -
TGTGCCAGCAGTGCGGGAAGCGCGCCTGCATACAATGAGCAGTTCTTC | CASSAGSAPAYNEQFF | TRBJ2-1 | TRBV2 | -